Described below is a single TCR beta chain sequence and its context. This clonotype was seen a handful of times. What antigen it recognizes has not been identified. No per-base quality is available; no much larger clone lies one base away. Sequenced on an Illumina MiSeq. TCR beta libraries were prepared by quantitative 5'-RACE with molecular barcodes. Processing in the source paper ran as follows. Disease-linked TCR variants were identified with a new computational method built on a probabilistic model of VDJ rearrangement. TCRdb reworked the public reads: Q25 trimming with fastp, MiXCR clone assembly, productive beta chains retained. Entries are consolidated by CDR3 protein sequence, retaining the most common genes and DNA. TCRdb's processing, not the authors' own work, is the source of the V and J calls. The sample records 25,000 to 30,000 distinct CDR3 sequences, 6.5% to 9.5% of which are singletons. Roughly 30% of the sample is held by the ten biggest clonotypes.

This specimen belongs to a study of CD8 T cells in ankylosing spondylitis (dated by TCRdb to the late 2010s). Looking at the study overall: To find TCR variants linked to disease, the study profiled T cell receptor beta repertoires in ankylosing spondylitis patients and healthy donors. In total, the full study cohort was made up of roughly 110 healthy donors and 25 ankylosing spondylitis patients. Peripheral blood was sampled, and synovial fluid was additionally collected from ankylosing spondylitis patients. What the work shows at the level of the full study, not this receptor alone: A TCR beta motif of about 8 highly homologous amino acid variants appeared characteristic of blood from ankylosing spondylitis patients. The disease-linked clones had a CD8+ phenotype and were found at relatively low frequencies in peripheral blood. Some motif variants were previously reported in synovial fluid and blood of reactive arthritis patients, suggesting common disease-initiation mechanisms. The disease-linked clones were reported to be significantly enriched in matched synovial fluid samples from ankylosing spondylitis patients.

Source material: blood. The TCR comes from a male donor with ankylosing spondylitis or in good health (not recorded which).

The CDR3 region has the sequence CASSHGRGGQHEQFF. The sequenced DNA: TGTGCCAGCAGCCACGGTCGGGGGGGCCAGCATGAGCAGTTCTTC. Here the chain combines TRBV3-1 and TRBJ2-1; 8 of the junction bases match TRBD2. CDR1 and CDR2 (LGHDT, YNNKEL) derive from the germline V gene (reference sequence). There are 15 amino acids in the CDR3, from cysteine to phenylalanine inclusive. CDR3 DNA is the only sequence kept; it has 45 bases, read in frame from the first base. After removal of 3 bases from V and 8 bases from J, the junction retains 9 bases not matched to a gene.